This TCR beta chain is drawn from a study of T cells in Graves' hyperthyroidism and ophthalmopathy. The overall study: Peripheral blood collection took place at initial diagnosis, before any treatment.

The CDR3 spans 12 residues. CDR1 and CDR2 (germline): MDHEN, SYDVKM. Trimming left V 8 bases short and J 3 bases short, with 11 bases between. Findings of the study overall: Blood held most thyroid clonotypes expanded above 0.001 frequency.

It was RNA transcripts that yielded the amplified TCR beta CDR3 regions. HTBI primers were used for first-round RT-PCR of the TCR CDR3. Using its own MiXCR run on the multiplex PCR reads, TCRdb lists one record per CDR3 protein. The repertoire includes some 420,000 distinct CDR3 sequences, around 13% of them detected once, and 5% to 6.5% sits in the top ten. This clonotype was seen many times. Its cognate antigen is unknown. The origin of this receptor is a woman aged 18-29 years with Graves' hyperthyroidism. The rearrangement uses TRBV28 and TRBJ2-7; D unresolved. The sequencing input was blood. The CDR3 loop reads CASGWTRYEQYF. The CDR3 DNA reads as TGTGCCAGCGGCTGGACGCGCTACGAGCAGTACTTC. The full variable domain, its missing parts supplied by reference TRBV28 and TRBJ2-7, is DVKVTQSSRYLVKRTGEKVFLECVQDMDHENMFWYRQDPGLGLRLIYFSYDVKMKEKGDIPEGYSVSREKKERFSLILESASTNQTSMYLCASGWTRYEQYFGPGTRLTVT.